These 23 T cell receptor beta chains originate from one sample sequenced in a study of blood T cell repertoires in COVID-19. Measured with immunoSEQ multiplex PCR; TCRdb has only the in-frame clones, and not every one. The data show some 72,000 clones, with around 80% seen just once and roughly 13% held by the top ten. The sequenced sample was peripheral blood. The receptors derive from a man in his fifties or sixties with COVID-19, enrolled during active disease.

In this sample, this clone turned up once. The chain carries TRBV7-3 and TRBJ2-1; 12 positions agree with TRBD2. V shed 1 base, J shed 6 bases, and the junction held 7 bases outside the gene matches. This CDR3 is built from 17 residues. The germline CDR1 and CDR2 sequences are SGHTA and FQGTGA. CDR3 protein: CASSLRGPSGRGNEQFF. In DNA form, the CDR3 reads TGTGCCAGCAGCTTAAGGGGCCCTAGCGGGAGGGGCAATGAGCAGTTCTTC. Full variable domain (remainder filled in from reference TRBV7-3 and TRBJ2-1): GAGVSQTPSNKVTEKGKYVELRCDPISGHTALYWYRQSLGQGPEFLIYFQGTGAADDSGLPNDRFFAVRPEGSVSTLKIQRTERGDSAVYLCASSLRGPSGRGNEQFFGPGTRLTVL.

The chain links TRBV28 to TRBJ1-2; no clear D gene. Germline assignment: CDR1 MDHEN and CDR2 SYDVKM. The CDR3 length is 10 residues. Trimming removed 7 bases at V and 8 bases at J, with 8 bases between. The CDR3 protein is CASKRGGYTF. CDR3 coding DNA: TGTGCCAGCAAACGGGGAGGCTACACCTTC.

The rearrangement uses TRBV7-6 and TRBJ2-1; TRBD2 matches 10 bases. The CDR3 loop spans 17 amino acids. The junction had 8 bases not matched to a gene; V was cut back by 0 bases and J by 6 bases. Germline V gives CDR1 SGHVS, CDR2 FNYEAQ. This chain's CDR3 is CASSLAPPSGSSNEQFF. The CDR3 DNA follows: TGTGCCAGCAGCTTAGCGCCCCCTAGCGGGAGTTCCAATGAGCAGTTCTTC.

The CDR3 is CASSPPGGETQYF. The CDR3 DNA reads TGTGCCAGCAGCCCCCCAGGGGGAGAGACCCAGTACTTC. This sequence joins TRBV7-3 and TRBJ2-5, with 7 bases that match TRBD1. Germline V gene sequence: CDR1 SGHTA, CDR2 FQGTGA. Losses at the gene ends were 5 bases for V and 4 bases for J; bases not matched to a gene: 4. The CDR3 runs 13 residues.

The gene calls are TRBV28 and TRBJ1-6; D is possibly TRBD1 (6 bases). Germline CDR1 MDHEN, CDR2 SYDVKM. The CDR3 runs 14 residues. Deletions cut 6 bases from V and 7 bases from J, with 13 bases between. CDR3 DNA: TGTGCCAGCAGGGCGCAGGGGCCAAATTCACCCCTCCACTTT. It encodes CASRAQGPNSPLHF.

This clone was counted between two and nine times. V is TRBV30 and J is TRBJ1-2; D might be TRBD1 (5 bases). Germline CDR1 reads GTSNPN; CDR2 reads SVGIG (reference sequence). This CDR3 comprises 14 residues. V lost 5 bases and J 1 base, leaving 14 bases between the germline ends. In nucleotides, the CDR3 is TGTGCCTGGTCTCCGGGGGTGATTAACTATGGCTACACCTTC. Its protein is CAWSPGVINYGYTF.

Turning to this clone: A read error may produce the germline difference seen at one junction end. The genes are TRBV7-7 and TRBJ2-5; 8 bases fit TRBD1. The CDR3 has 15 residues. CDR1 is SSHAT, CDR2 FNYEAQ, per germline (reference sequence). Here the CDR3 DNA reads TGTGCTAGCAGCTTGCGGACAGGGAAAGGGGAGACCCAGTACTTC. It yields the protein CASSLRTGKGETQYF.

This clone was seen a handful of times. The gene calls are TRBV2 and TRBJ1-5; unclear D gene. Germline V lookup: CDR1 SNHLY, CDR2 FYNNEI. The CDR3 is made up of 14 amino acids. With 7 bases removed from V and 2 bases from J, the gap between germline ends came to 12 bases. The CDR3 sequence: CASTGWEGNQPQHF. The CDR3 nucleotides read TGTGCCAGCACGGGTTGGGAGGGCAATCAGCCCCAGCATTTT.

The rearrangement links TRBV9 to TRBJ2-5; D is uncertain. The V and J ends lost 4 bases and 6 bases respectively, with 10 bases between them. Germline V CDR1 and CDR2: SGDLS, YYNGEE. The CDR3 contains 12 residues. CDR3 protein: CASSSPRQTQYF. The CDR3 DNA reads TGTGCCAGCAGCTCCCCCAGGCAGACCCAGTACTTC.

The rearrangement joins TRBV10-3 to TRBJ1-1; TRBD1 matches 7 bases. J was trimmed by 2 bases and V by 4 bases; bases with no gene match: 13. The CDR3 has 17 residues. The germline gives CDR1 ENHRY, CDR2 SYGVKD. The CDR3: CAISGRTGGGLNTEAFF. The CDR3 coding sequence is TGTGCCATCAGTGGCCGGACAGGTGGAGGCCTAAACACTGAAGCTTTCTTT.

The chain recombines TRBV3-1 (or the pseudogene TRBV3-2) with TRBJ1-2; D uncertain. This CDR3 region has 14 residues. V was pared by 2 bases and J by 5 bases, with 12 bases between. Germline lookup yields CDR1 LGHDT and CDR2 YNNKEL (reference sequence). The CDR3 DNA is TGTGCCAGCAGCCAAACGGACCCGGGGTATGGCTACACCTTC. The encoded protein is CASSQTDPGYGYTF.

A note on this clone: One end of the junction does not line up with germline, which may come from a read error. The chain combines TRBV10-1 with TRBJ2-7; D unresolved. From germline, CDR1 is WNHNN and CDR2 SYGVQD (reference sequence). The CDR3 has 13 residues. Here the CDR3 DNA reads TGCGCCAGCAGTTCATTTACGTTGGAGAAACAAGGATTC. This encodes CASSSFTLEKQGF.

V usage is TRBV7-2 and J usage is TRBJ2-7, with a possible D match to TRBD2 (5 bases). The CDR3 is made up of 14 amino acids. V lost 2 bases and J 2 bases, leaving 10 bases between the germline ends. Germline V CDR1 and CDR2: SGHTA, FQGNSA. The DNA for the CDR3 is TGTGCCAGCAGCTTATCCCCGGGGACCTACGAGCAGTACTTC. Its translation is CASSLSPGTYEQYF.

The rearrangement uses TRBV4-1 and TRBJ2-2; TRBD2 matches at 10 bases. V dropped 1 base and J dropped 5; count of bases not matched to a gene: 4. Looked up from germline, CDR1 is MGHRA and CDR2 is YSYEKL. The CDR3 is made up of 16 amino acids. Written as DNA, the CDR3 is TGCGCCAGCAGCCAAGCGCCAGCGGGAGGGACCGGGGAGCTGTTTTTT. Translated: CASSQAPAGGTGELFF.

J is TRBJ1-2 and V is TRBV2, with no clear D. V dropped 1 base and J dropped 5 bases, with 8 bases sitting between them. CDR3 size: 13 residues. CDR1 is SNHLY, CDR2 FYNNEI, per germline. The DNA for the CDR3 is TGTGCCAGCAGTGAAGGGCAGACTTATGGCTACACCTTC. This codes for CASSEGQTYGYTF.

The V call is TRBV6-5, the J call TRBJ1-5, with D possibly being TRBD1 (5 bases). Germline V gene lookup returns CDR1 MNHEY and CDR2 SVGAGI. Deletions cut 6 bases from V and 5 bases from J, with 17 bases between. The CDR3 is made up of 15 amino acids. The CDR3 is CASRGGWGEYQPQHF. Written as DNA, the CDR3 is TGTGCCAGCAGGGGAGGATGGGGCGAATATCAGCCCCAGCATTTT.

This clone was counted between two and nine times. The CDR3 coding sequence is TGTGCCTGGAGTGTTGGAGGGACTAATGAAAAACTGTTTTTT. Protein sequence: CAWSVGGTNEKLFF. The V and J genes are TRBV30 and TRBJ1-4; the D is unclear. V lost 0 bases and J lost 2, with 7 bases in between. The CDR3 covers 14 residues. Germline V lookup: CDR1 GTSNPN, CDR2 SVGIG (reference sequence).

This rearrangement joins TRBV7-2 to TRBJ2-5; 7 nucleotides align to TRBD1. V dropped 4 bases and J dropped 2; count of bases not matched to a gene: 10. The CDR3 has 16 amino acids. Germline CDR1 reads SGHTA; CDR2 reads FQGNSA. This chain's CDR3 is CASSSHGTDSQETQYF. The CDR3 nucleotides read TGTGCCAGCAGCTCCCACGGGACAGATTCTCAAGAGACCCAGTACTTC.

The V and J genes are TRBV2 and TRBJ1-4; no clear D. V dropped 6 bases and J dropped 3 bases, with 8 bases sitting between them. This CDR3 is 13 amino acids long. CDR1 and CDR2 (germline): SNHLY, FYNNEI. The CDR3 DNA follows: TGTGCCAGCAGGCCCACACCTAATGAAAAACTGTTTTTT. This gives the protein CASRPTPNEKLFF.

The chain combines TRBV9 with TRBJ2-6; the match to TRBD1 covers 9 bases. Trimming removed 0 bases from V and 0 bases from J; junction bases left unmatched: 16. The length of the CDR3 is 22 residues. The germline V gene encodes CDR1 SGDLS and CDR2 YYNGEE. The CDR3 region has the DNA TGTGCCAGCAGCGTAGCGGCTAGAGACCGGGACAGGGTAGGCTCTGGGGCCAACGTCCTGACTTTC. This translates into CASSVAARDRDRVGSGANVLTF.

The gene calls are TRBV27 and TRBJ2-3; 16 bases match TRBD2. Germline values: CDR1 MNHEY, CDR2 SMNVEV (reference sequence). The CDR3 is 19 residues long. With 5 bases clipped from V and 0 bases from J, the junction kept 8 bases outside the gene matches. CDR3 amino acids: CASSPGTSGRAWSTDTQYF. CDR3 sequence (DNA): TGTGCCAGCAGTCCCGGGACTAGCGGGAGGGCCTGGAGCACAGATACGCAGTATTTT.

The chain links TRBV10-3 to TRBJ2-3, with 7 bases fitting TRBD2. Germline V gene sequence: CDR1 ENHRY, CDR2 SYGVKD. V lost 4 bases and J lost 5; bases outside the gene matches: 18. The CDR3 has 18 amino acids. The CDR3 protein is CAISGDSALRRELDTQYF. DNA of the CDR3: TGTGCCATCAGTGGAGACAGCGCATTACGGCGGGAGTTAGATACGCAGTATTTT.

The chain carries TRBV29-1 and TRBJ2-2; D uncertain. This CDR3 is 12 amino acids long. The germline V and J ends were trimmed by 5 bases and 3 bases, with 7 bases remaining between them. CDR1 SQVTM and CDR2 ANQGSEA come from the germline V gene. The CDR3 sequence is CSVSRDTGELFF. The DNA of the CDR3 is TGCAGCGTTTCCCGGGACACCGGGGAGCTGTTTTTT.